This T cell receptor (beta chain) was recorded in a study of cytomegalovirus exposure and HLA in healthy donors. The CDR3 runs to 19 residues. To note about this clone: What it binds is not known.

Study-wide points: In a later analysis, specific HLA alleles were associated with over 15,000 TCR beta sequences at a 0.05 false discovery rate.

The PCR ran on 60 Vbeta and 13 Jbeta primers. The protocol was immunoSEQ multiplex PCR, while the TCRdb copy is restricted to in-frame clones and leaves out a portion. The repertoire holds around 94,000 clones, with about four fifths as singletons. The sample comprised PBMCs. This chain joins TRBV1 and TRBJ1-2. TRBV1 corresponds to a pseudogene. The TCR sequence derives from a woman in her 40s in good health and CMV-seronegative. In nucleotides, the CDR3 is TGCACCAGCAGCCTATATTTCCCCCGCACTGGGGAGCGGATGTATGGCTACACCTTC. Its translation is CTSSLYFPRTGERMYGYTF.